These 10 T cell receptor beta chains originate from one sample sequenced in a study of regulatory T cells in long-lasting Graves disease (dated by TCRdb to about 2021). The library was produced with multiplex PCR. The instrument given in TCRdb is Illumina HiSeq 4000. TCR beta libraries were built with iRepertoire HTBI primers and Arm-PCR amplification of CDR3 regions. In-frame beta chains were kept once TCRdb had trimmed the public reads at Q25 with fastp and called clones with MiXCR. Rows matching on CDR3 protein sequence are summarized as one entry with the most common DNA and genes. The sample profile shows 650,000 to 850,000 distinct CDR3 sequences; about 32% of them were found once. Roughly 40% of the sample comes from the top ten. The time point label on this specimen signifies: persistent/refractory GD, antithyroid drugs over 5 years with positive TRAb. For both TCR sequencing and RNA sequencing, RNA was extracted from PBMCs in TRIzol.

Sequencing was performed on peripheral blood mononuclear cells (PBMCs), taken when the disease was refractory, from a patient treated with antithyroid drugs. The receptors shown here come from a female donor with Graves disease.

V gene TRBV19 combines with J gene TRBJ1-5; D is uncertain. The V gene's germline CDR1 is LNHDA and CDR2 SQIVND (reference sequence). The CDR3 extends over 16 amino acids. The ends were cut back, 3 bases at V and 0 bases at J, with 12 bases in the middle. In DNA form, the CDR3 reads TGTGCCAGTAGTATCTCGACATCGTATAGCAATCAGCCCCAGCATTTT. Amino acids: CASSISTSYSNQPQHF.

This rearrangement joins TRBV6-1 to TRBJ2-7; 7 bases line up with TRBD1. CDR3 size: 16 residues. Germline V gives CDR1 MNHNS, CDR2 SASEGT. V gave up 5 bases and J gave up 2 bases; unmatched junction bases: 12. CDR3 bases: TGTGCCAGCAGTCCCCAGGGACAGATTGCACCCTACGAGCAGTACTTC. It yields the protein CASSPQGQIAPYEQYF.

The rearrangement joins TRBV19 to TRBJ1-1, with D perhaps matching TRBD1 (5 bases). The V end was cut by 2 bases, the J end by 5 bases, with 12 bases between. The CDR3 loop spans 14 amino acids. Germline V CDR1 and CDR2: LNHDA, SQIVND (reference sequence). The CDR3 loop reads CASSIRQGGTEAFF. In nucleotides, the CDR3 is TGTGCCAGTAGTATACGGCAGGGTGGGACTGAAGCTTTCTTT.

The table lists this clonotype with many counts. The rearrangement uses TRBV2 and TRBJ2-4; tentatively, D is TRBD1 or TRBD2 (6 bases each). V shed 7 bases and J shed 1 base, with 20 bases lying between them. The CDR3 totals 17 residues. Germline V gene sequence: CDR1 SNHLY, CDR2 FYNNEI. The CDR3 DNA is TGTGCCAGCAATGGGGGGCTAGACGAGGGGGCCAAAAACATTCAGTACTTC. The encoded protein is CASNGGLDEGAKNIQYF.

The chain combines TRBV15 with TRBJ1-4, with 9 bases matching TRBD1. The CDR3 length is 15 residues. Unmatched junction bases numbered 5, after V lost 1 base and J lost 8 bases. Germline V lookup: CDR1 LNHNV, CDR2 YYDKDF (reference sequence). CDR3 sequence reads: CATSRVLQGAEKLFF. The CDR3 DNA reads TGTGCCACCAGCAGAGTCTTACAGGGGGCCGAAAAACTGTTTTTT.

This chain links TRBV20-1 with TRBJ1-1; 11 bases are a match to TRBD1. CDR3 length: 13 amino acids. Germline CDR1 reads DFQATT; CDR2 reads SNEGSKA (reference sequence). V was pared by 1 base and J by 5 bases, with 0 bases of the junction left unmatched. CDR3 nucleotide sequence: TGCAGTGCTAGAGGGGACAGGGGGACTGAAGCTTTCTTT. It specifies CSARGDRGTEAFF.

This clonotype showed up just a few times. This chain links TRBV28 with TRBJ1-1; D unclear. Germline V gene sequence: CDR1 MDHEN, CDR2 SYDVKM. The V and J ends lost 7 bases and 1 base respectively, with 13 bases between them. This CDR3 contains 14 residues. The CDR3 nucleotides read TGTGCCAGCACTCCGGTGAGACCGAACACTGAAGCTTTCTTT. Its protein is CASTPVRPNTEAFF.

This chain connects TRBV20-1 to TRBJ2-5, with D maybe TRBD2 (5 bases). V was pared by 3 bases and J by 7 bases, with 12 bases between. The CDR3 covers 12 residues. From germline, CDR1 is DFQATT and CDR2 SNEGSKA (reference sequence). CDR3 bases: TGCAGTGCTAGGCGAGGGAAGGGGACCCAGTACTTC. It codes for CSARRGKGTQYF.

The V and J genes are TRBV20-1 and TRBJ1-1; 10 bases line up with TRBD1. Germline V lookup: CDR1 DFQATT, CDR2 SNEGSKA (reference sequence). The CDR3 consists of 16 residues. The trim removed 0 bases at V and 5 bases at J, leaving 9 bases unmatched. CDR3 residues: CSARDHGTGVGTEAFF. The DNA for the CDR3 is TGCAGTGCTAGAGATCACGGGACAGGGGTGGGTACTGAAGCTTTCTTT.

This clonotype came up once. The rearrangement uses TRBV19 and TRBJ1-5; D gene uncertain. Per the germline V gene, CDR1 is LNHDA and CDR2 is SQIVND (reference sequence). With 9 bases removed from V and 2 bases from J, the gap between germline ends came to 11 bases. The CDR3 totals 13 residues. The CDR3, as DNA: TGTGCCAGCACCGTCCGGGGCAATCAGCCCCAGCATTTT. Protein: CASTVRGNQPQHF.